The rows below give T cell receptor beta chains drawn from one sample of a study of blood T cell repertoires in COVID-19. Using immunoSEQ multiplex PCR, the repertoire was profiled, and TCRdb retains in-frame clones only, with some absent. The sample lists just under 75,000 clones; over 80% were seen once. The sequencing sample was made of peripheral blood. The origin of the receptors is an elderly man with active or convalescent COVID-19. Each CDR3 is given with its conserved first and last residue. The D gene is left open where the match is weak. Expanded clones are given a class, and other clones once, few, many or no size at all.

TRBJ2-4,TRBV7-2,once,13,-,TGTGCCAGCAGCTTTAGCGGAGCCCACATTCAGTACTTC,CASSFSGAHIQYF
TRBJ1-2,TRBV4-2,-,13,-,TGTGCCAGCAGCCGTGGCCGAGGTGGTGGCTACACCTTC,CASSRGRGGGYTF
TRBJ1-4,TRBV20-1,few,10,-,TGCAGTGCCGAGAATGAAAAACTGTTTTTT,CSAENEKLFF
TRBJ2-1,TRBV5-1,-,15,TRBD2,TGCGCCACAAACACCGGGACTAGCAGATTCAATGAGCAGTTCTTC,CATNTGTSRFNEQFF
TRBJ1-5,TRBV30,-,13,TRBD1,TGTGCCTGGAGTGGACAGGGAGGACAGCCCCAGCATTTT,CAWSGQGGQPQHF
TRBJ2-7,TRBV5-6,-,11,-,TGTGCCAGCAGCATTAGAGGGGAGCAGTACTTC,CASSIRGEQYF
TRBJ2-2,TRBV18,-,15,TRBD2,TGTGCCAGCTCCGGACTAGGGGTCAACACCGGGGAGCTGTTTTTT,CASSGLGVNTGELFF
TRBJ1-5,TRBV6-5,-,15,TRBD1,TGTGCCAGCAGAGCAGGACAGGCGACCAATCAGCCCCAGCATTTT,CASRAGQATNQPQHF
TRBJ1-3,TRBV12-5,few,18,-,TGTGCTAGTGGTTTGGCACCTCTCTTAGGGGGCTCTGGAAACACCATATATTTT,CASGLAPLLGGSGNTIYF
TRBJ2-4,TRBV5-3,-,18,TRBD1,TGTGCCAGAAGCCCCGGGACAGGATGGAGGATAGCCAAAAACATTCAGTACTTC,CARSPGTGWRIAKNIQYF
TRBJ2-7,TRBV30,-,12,-,TGTGCCTGGAGTGTGGGGGGTGGGGAGCAGTACTTC,CAWSVGGGEQYF
TRBJ1-1,TRBV4-1,-,15,TRBD1,TGCGCCAGCAGCCAATCTACAGGGGGTCACACTGAAGCTTTCTTT,CASSQSTGGHTEAFF
TRBJ2-3,TRBV5-1,once,16,TRBD1,TGCGCCAGCAGCCCGGGACAGGGGACTAGCACAGATACGCAGTATTTT,CASSPGQGTSTDTQYF
TRBJ2-2,TRBV14,once,17,-,TGTGCCAGCAGCGATCGGGAGTGGGCTCGCCATCCCGGGGAGCTGTTTTTT,CASSDREWARHPGELFF
TRBJ1-1,TRBV5-1,-,15,TRBD1,TGCGCCAGCAGCTTACAGGGGGCGGGGAACACTGAAGCTTTCTTT,CASSLQGAGNTEAFF
TRBJ2-7,TRBV27,-,15,TRBD1,TGTGCCAGCACCGCGAGACAGGGGTCTGTCTACGAGCAGTACTTC,CASTARQGSVYEQYF
TRBJ2-4,TRBV5-1,-,16,-,TGCGCCACCCCGAGGTTGGGGGCCTCGTCAAAAAACATTCAGTACTTC,CATPRLGASSKNIQYF
TRBJ1-5,TRBV7-6,-,15,TRBD1,TGTGCCAGCAGCTCCCGGACAGGGTCGGGTCAGCCCCAGCATTTT,CASSSRTGSGQPQHF
TRBJ1-6,TRBV6-5,-,15,TRBD1,TGTGCCGCGACAGGGGTGACGTCCTATAATTCACCCCTCCACTTT,CAATGVTSYNSPLHF
TRBJ2-7,TRBV2,-,12,-,TGTGCCAGCAGCGGGTTTTCCTACGAGCAGTACTTC,CASSGFSYEQYF
TRBJ1-4,TRBV18,-,15,-,TGTGCCAGCTCACGGGGGGAAACAGGTGGCGAAAAACTGTTTTTT,CASSRGETGGEKLFF
TRBJ2-3,TRBV7-8,-,16,TRBD2,TGTGCCAGCAGCTACCTCGCTAGCGGGAGAGGGGATACGCAGTATTTT,CASSYLASGRGDTQYF
TRBJ2-3,TRBV30,few,14,-,TGTGCCTCCAGGGGCTTTGTGGTTCCAGATACGCAGTATTTT,CASRGFVVPDTQYF
TRBJ2-3,TRBV7-2,-,15,TRBD2,TGTGCCAGCAGCTTAACGGGAGGGCCGTCAGATACGCAGTATTTT,CASSLTGGPSDTQYF
TRBJ1-1,TRBV11-3,-,16,TRBD1,TGTGCCAGCAGCTTAGGACAGGGGGCAACGAACACTGAAGCTTTCTTT,CASSLGQGATNTEAFF
TRBJ1-1,TRBV5-1,-,16,-,TGCGCCAGCAGCTTGGCCGTGGACAGCATGAACACTGAAGCTTTCTTT,CASSLAVDSMNTEAFF
TRBJ1-4,TRBV9,-,15,TRBD1,TGTGCCAGCAGCGCGACAGGGGCAACTAATGAAAAACTGTTTTTT,CASSATGATNEKLFF